Here is one T cell receptor (beta chain) with its context. Antigen: not known. Given a much more abundant clone one base away, this may be a read error. Patients who underwent sequencing had shown CD8+CD57+ cell expansion by flow cytometry. Blood samples were obtained from patients who had received no prior therapy. The TCR beta profiling, which covered VDJ combination and CDR3 sequence, was carried out using genomic DNA as the template. TCRdb re-analysed the reads in MiXCR, keeping a single row per CDR3 protein. The table lists approximately 200,000 distinct CDR3 sequences, roughly 50% of them singletons, with just under 20% in the top ten. The record originates from a study of CD8+CD57+ T cells in acquired aplastic anemia. The overall study: The sorted CD4+ and CD8+ cells yielded an average around 3 ug of DNA.

General study results and limits: In common between the patients and the controls were twenty-nine CD8+ CDR3 sequences. Significance was not reached for CD8+ Simpson's diversity between patients and controls.

CDR1 is ENHRY and CDR2 is SYGVKD in the germline V gene. The CDR3 has 15 residues. Deletions cut 10 bases from V and 0 bases from J, with 15 bases between. The sequenced material came from sorted CD4+, CD8+, or CD8+CD57+ T cells (not recorded which) from PBMCs. This chain uses TRBV10-3 with TRBJ2-2; D gene ambiguous. The receptor was derived from a human donor with aplastic anemia. CDR3: CASRYSRPNTGELFF. CDR3 nucleotide sequence: TGTGCCAGCAGATACTCGAGGCCGAACACCGGGGAGCTGTTTTTT.